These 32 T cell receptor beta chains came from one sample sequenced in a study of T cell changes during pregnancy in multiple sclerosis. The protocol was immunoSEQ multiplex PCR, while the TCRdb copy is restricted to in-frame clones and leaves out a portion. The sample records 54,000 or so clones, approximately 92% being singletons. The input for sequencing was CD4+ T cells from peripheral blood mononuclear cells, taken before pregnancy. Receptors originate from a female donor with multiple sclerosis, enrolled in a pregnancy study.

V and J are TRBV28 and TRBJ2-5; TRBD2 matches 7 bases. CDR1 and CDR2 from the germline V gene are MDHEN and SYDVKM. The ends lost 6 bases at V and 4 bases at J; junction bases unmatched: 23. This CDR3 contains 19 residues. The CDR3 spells CASSQRGVGGRAGGETQYF. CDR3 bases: TGTGCCAGCAGCCAAAGAGGCGTGGGTGGGAGGGCCGGTGGAGAGACCCAGTACTTC.

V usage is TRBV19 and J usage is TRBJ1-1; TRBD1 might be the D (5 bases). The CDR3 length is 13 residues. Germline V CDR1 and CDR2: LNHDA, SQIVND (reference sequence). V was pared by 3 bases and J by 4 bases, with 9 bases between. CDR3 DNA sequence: TGTGCCAGTAGTATGGCGGGGGGCACTGAAGCTTTCTTT. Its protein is CASSMAGGTEAFF.

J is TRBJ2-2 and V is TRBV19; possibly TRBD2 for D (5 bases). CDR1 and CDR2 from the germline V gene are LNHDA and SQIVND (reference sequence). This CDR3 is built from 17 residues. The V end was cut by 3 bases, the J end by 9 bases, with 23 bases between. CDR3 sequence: CASSIPRGGGNNRELFF. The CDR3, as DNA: TGTGCCAGTAGTATCCCCCGAGGAGGTGGGAACAACAGGGAGCTGTTTTTT.

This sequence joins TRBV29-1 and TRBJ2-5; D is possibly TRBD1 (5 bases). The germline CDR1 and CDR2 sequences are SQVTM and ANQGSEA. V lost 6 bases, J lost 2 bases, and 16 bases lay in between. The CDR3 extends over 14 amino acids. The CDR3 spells CSVLVRGKQETQYF. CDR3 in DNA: TGCAGCGTGCTTGTTAGGGGAAAACAAGAGACCCAGTACTTC.

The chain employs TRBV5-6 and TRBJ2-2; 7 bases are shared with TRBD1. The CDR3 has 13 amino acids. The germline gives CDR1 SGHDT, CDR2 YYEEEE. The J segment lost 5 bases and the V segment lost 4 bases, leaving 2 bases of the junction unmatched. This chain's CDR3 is CASSIQGTGELFF. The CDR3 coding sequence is TGTGCCAGCAGCATACAGGGGACCGGGGAGCTGTTTTTT.

The CDR3: CASSLMRGGPASYNEQFF. In nucleotides, the CDR3 is TGTGCCAGCAGCCTAATGAGGGGGGGTCCGGCTTCCTACAATGAGCAGTTCTTC. V usage is TRBV7-3 and J usage is TRBJ2-1, with D perhaps matching TRBD2 (7 bases). Germline values: CDR1 SGHTA, CDR2 FQGTGA. This CDR3 contains 18 residues. Trimming shortened V by 5 bases and J by 1 base, and 21 bases separated the two germline ends.

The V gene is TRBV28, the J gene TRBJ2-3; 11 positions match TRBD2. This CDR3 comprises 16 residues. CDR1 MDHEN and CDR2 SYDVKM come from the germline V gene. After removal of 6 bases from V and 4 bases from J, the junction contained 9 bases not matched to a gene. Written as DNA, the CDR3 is TGTGCCAGCAGGGGGGGACTAGCGGTAGTAGCAGATACGCAGTATTTT. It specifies CASRGGLAVVADTQYF.

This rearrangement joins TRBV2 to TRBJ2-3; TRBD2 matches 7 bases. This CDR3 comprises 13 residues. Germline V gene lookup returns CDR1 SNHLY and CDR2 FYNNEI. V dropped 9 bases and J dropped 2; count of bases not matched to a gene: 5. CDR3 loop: CARGTIDTDTQYF. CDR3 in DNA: TGTGCCAGAGGGACTATAGACACAGATACGCAGTATTTT.

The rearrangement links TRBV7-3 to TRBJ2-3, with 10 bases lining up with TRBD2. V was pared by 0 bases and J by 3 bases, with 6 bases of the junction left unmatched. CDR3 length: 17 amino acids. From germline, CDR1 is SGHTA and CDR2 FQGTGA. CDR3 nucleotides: TGTGCCAGCAGCTTAACGTGGGCTAGCGGGAGAACAGATACGCAGTATTTT. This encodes CASSLTWASGRTDTQYF. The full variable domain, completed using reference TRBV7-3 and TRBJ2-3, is GAGVSQTPSNKVTEKGKYVELRCDPISGHTALYWYRQSLGQGPEFLIYFQGTGAADDSGLPNDRFFAVRPEGSVSTLKIQRTERGDSAVYLCASSLTWASGRTDTQYFGPGTRLTVL.

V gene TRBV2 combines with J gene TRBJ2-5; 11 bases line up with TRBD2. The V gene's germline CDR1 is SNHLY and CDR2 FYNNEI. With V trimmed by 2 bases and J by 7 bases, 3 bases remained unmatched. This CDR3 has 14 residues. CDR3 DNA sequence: TGTGCCAGCAGTGAAAGTACTAGCGGGAGGACCCAGTACTTC. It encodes CASSESTSGRTQYF.

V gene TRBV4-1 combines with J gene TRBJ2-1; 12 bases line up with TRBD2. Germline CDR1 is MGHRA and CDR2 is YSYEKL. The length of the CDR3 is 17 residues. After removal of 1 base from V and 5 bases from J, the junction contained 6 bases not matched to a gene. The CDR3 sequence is CASSQGLAGGTNNEQFF. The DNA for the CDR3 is TGCGCCAGCAGCCAAGGGCTAGCGGGAGGGACTAACAATGAGCAGTTCTTC.

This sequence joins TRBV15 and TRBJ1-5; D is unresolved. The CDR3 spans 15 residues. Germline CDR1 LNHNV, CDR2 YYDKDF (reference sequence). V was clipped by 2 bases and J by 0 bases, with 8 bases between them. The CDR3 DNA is TGTGCCACCAGCAGAAATTCCAATAGCAATCAGCCCCAGCATTTT. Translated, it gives CATSRNSNSNQPQHF.

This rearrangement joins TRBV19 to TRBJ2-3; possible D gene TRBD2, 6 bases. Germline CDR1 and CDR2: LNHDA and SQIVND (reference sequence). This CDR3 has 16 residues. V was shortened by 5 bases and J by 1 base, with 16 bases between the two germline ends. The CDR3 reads CASSRTETSGTDTQYF. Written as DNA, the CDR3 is TGTGCCAGTAGTCGGACGGAGACTAGTGGCACAGATACGCAGTATTTT. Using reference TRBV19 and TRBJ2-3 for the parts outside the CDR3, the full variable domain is DGGITQSPKYLFRKEGQNVTLSCEQNLNHDAMYWYRQDPGQGLRLIYYSQIVNDFQKGDIAEGYSVSREKKESFPLTVTSAQKNPTAFYLCASSRTETSGTDTQYFGPGTRLTVL.

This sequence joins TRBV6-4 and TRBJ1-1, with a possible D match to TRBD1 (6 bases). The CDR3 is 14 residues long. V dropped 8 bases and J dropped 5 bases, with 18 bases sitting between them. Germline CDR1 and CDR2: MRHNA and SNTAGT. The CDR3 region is CASFPGDVSTEAFF. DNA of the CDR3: TGTGCCAGCTTCCCAGGGGACGTTTCGACTGAAGCTTTCTTT.

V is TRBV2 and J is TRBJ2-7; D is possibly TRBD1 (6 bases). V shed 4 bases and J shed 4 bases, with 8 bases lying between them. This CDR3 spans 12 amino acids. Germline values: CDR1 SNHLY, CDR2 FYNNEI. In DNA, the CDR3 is TGTGCCAGCAGTGGACAGGCTTACGAGCAGTACTTC. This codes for CASSGQAYEQYF.

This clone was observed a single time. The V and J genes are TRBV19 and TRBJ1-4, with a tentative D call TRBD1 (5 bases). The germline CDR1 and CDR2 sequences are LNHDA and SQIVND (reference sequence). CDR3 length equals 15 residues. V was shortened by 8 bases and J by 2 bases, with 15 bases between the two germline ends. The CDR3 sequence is CASSGGKRTNEKLFF. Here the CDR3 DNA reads TGTGCCAGTTCCGGGGGAAAGAGGACTAATGAAAAACTGTTTTTT.

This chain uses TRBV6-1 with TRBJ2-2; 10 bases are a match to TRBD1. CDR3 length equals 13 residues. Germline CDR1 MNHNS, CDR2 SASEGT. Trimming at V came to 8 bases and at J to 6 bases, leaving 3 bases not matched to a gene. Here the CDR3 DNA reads TGTGCCAGCTTGGGACAGGGGTCCGGGGAGCTGTTTTTT. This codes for CASLGQGSGELFF.

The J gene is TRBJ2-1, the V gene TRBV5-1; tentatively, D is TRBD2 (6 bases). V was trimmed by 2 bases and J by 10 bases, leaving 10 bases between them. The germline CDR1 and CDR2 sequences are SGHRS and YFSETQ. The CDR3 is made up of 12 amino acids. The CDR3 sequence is CASSFTSWEQFF. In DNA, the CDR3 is TGCGCCAGCAGCTTCACTAGCTGGGAGCAGTTCTTC.

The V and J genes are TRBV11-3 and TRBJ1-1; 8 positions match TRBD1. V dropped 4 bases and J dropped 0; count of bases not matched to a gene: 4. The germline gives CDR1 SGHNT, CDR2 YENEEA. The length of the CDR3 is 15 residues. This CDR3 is CASSYAGGLNTEAFF. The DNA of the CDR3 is TGTGCCAGCAGCTACGCAGGGGGCCTGAACACTGAAGCTTTCTTT.

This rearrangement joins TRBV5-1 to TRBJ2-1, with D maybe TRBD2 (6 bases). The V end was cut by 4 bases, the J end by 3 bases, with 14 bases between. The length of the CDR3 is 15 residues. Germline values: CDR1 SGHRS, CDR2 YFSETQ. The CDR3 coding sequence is TGCGCCAGCAGCCGTGGGGACTCTAACTACAATGAGCAGTTCTTC. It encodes CASSRGDSNYNEQFF.

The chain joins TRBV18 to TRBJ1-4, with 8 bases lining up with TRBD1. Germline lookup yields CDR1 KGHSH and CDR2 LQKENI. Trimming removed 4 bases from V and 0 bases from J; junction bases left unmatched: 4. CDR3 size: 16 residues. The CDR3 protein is CASSQDRVATNEKLFF. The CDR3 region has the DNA TGTGCCAGCTCACAGGACAGGGTTGCAACTAATGAAAAACTGTTTTTT.

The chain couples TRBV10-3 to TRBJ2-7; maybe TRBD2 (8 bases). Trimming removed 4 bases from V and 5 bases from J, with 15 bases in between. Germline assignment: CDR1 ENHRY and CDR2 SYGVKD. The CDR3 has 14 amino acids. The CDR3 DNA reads TGTGCCATCAGTGCGACAGGGACTAGTGACGAGCAGTACTTC. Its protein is CAISATGTSDEQYF.

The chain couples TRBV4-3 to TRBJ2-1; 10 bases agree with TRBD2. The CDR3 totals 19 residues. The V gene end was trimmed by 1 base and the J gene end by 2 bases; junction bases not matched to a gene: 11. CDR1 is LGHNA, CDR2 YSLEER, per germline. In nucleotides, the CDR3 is TGCGCCAGCAGCCAAGGCTTTAGCGGGAGGCTTAAGACCTACAATGAGCAGTTCTTC. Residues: CASSQGFSGRLKTYNEQFF.

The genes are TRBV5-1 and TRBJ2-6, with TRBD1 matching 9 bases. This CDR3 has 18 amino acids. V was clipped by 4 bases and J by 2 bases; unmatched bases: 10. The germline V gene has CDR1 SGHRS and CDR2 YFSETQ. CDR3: CASSPGTGRTTGANVLTF. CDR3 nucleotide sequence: TGCGCCAGCAGCCCTGGGACAGGGCGGACTACTGGGGCCAACGTCCTGACTTTC.

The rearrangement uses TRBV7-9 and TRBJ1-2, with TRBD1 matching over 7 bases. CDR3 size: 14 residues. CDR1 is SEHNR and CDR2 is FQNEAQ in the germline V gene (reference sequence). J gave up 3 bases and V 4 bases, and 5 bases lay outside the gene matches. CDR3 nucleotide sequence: TGTGCCAGCAGCTACTCAGGGGGGTACTATGGCTACACCTTC. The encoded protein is CASSYSGGYYGYTF. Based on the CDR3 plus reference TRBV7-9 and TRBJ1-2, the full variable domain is DTGVSQNPRHKITKRGQNVTFRCDPISEHNRLYWYRQTLGQGPEFLTYFQNEAQLEKSRLLSDRFSAERPKGSFSTLEIQRTEQGDSAMYLCASSYSGGYYGYTFGSGTRLTVV.

The CDR3 is CASSLHERKGINEKLFF. The CDR3 bases are TGTGCCAGCAGCTTACATGAAAGGAAGGGGATTAATGAAAAACTGTTTTTT. This rearrangement joins TRBV7-9 to TRBJ1-4; tentative D call: TRBD1 (5 bases). CDR1 and CDR2 from the germline V gene are SEHNR and FQNEAQ (reference sequence). V lost 2 bases to trimming and J lost 4 bases, with 17 bases between them. The CDR3 extends over 17 amino acids.

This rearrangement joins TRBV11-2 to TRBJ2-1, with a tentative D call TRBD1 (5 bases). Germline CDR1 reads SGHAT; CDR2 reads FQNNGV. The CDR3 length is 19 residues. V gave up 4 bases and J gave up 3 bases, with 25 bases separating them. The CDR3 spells CASSYSRGGERTFYNEQFF. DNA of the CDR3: TGTGCCAGCAGCTACTCTAGGGGCGGCGAACGAACATTCTACAATGAGCAGTTCTTC.

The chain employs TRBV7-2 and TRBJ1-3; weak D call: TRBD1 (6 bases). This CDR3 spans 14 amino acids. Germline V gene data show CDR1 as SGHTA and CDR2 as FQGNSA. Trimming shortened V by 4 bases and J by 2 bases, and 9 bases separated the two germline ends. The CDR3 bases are TGTGCCAGCAGCTCAACAGGGACTGGAAACACCATATATTTT. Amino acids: CASSSTGTGNTIYF.

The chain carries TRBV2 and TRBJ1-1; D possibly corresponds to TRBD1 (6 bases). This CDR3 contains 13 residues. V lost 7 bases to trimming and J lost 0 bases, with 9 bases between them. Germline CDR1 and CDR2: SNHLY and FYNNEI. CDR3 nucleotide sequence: TGTGCCAGCAAACGGACAGTGAACACTGAAGCTTTCTTT. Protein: CASKRTVNTEAFF.

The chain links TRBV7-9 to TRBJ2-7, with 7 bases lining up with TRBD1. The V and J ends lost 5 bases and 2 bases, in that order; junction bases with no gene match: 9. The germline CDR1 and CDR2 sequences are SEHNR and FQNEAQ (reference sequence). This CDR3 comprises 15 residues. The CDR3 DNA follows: TGTGCCAGCAGCCCCTCGACAGGGATGGCCTACGAGCAGTACTTC. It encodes CASSPSTGMAYEQYF.

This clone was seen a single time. CDR3 nucleotides: TGTGCCAGCATCCCGGGACTAGCCGGCAATGAGCAGTTCTTC. Protein: CASIPGLAGNEQFF. The gene calls are TRBV2 and TRBJ2-1; the match to TRBD2 covers 9 bases. V trimming: 7 bases; J trimming: 6 bases; junction bases outside the gene matches: 7. Germline V gene lookup returns CDR1 SNHLY and CDR2 FYNNEI. This CDR3 region has 14 residues.

CDR3 in amino acids: CASLGRGRGNTEAFF. CDR3 in DNA: TGTGCCAGCCTGGGCAGGGGCCGCGGGAACACTGAAGCTTTCTTT. The J gene is TRBJ1-1, the V gene TRBV27, with a possible D match to TRBD1 (6 bases). The CDR3 covers 15 residues. The ends were cut back, 8 bases at V and 1 base at J, with 17 bases in the middle. Germline lookup yields CDR1 MNHEY and CDR2 SMNVEV (reference sequence).